This TCR beta chain was sequenced during a study of tissue T cells after allogeneic stem cell transplantation. CDR1 is NNHNN and CDR2 is SYGAGS in the germline V gene (reference sequence). The CDR3 length is 15 residues. Trimming left V 3 bases short and J 0 bases short, with 10 bases between. Study outcomes and limitations: Few T cell clones were shared across patients, but motif clusters showed tissue-specific shared signatures. The study did not identify alloreactive or antigen-specific tissue TCRs, and some clones might be persisting host cells. The patient cohort was small and clinically heterogeneous, with limited sampling depth. Tissue-detected TCR repertoire was only partly captured by blood and spleen T cells.

Repertoires were generated with immunoSEQ multiplex PCR, while TCRdb's copy carries only in-frame clones and drops some. Counted here are about 48,000 clones, about three quarters occurring once; the ten biggest clones make up roughly 0.5%. This clone was recorded a few times. Its antigen is as yet unknown. The genes and germline here are from mouse. The read ends 1 residue before the CDR3 terminus; that terminus is restored from the germline J gene. The clonotype comes from a pool of C57BL/6 mice in good health. The sample taken for sequencing was sorted cells pooled from one or two spleens. The chain joins TRBV13-2 to TRBJ1-3; D call uncertain. CDR3 DNA (partial): TGTGCCAGCGGTGCCCTTGGGGATTCTGGAAATACGCTCTAT. Its translation is CASGALGDSGNTLY. In full, the CDR3 reads CASGALGDSGNTLYF.